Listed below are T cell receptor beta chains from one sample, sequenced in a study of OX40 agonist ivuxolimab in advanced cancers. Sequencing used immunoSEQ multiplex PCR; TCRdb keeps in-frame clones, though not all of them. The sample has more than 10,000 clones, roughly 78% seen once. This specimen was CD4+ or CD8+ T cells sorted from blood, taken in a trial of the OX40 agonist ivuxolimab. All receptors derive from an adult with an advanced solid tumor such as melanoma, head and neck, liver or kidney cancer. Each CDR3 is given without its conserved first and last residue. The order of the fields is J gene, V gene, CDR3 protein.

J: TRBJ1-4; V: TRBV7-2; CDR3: ASSSQGAPNEKLF
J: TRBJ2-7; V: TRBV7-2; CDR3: ASSPSSGAYEQY
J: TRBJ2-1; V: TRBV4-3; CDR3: ASSHSAGRDEQF
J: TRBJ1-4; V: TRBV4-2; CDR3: ASSQGGMQLSEKLF
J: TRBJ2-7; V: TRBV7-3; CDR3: ASSSSTGYGSYEQY
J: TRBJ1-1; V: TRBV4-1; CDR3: ASSQGDREVTEAF
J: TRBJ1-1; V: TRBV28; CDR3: ASSYDRGPFNTEAF
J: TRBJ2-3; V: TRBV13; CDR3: ASSTRTEFTDTQY
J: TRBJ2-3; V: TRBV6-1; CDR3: ASSAGGSTDTQY
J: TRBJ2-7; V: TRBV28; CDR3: ASSFPPGLPSYEQY
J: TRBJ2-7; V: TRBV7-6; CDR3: ASSFGGTSGSVTYEQY
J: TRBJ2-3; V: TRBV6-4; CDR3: ASSRTSEGDTQY
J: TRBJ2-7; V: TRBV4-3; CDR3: ASSVGRGSYEQY
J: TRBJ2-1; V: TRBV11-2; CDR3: ASSFLAGALNEQF
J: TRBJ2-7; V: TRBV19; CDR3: ASSPGQGVGYEQY
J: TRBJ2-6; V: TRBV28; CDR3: ASGTGSGANVLT
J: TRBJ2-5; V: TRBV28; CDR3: ASSSSFRDRGRETQY
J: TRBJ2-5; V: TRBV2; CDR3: ASSEGETQY
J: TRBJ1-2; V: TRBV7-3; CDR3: ASSQDGTPNYGYT
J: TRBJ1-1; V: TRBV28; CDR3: ASSSRTGGAHTEAF
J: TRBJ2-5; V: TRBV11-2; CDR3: ASSLDGPRTSRETQY
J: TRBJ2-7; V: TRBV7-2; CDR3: ASSFIAYEQY
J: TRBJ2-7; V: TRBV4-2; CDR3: ASSLRTDLSYEQY
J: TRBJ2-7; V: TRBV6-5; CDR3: ASSYEWAGYEQY
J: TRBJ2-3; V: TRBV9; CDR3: ASSQGAGRLNTQY
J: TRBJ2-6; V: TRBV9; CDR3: ASSVPGWSGANVLT
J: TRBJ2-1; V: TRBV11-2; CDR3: ASSLVSGEVYNEQF
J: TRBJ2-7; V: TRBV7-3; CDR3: ASSPGGGYEQY
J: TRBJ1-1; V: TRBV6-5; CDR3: ASRSGGTEAF
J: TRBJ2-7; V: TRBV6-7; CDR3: ASSCRNLAGGQY
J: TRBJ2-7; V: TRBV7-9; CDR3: ASSLQASYEQY
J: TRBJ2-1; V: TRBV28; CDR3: ASSLFGQGNNEQF
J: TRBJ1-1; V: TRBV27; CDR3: ASSNRGPGTEAF
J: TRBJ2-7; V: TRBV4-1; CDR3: ASSQGQRSYEQY
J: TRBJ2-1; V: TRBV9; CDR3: ASSETSSSYNEQF
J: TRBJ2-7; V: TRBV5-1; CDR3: ASSLGDRAYEQY
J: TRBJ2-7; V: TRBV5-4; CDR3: ASSLTGQGNEQY
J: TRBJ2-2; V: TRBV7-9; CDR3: ASSFGGELF
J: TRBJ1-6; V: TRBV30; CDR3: AWREFQGFNSPLH
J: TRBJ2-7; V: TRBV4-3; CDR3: ASSQDRRSSYEQY
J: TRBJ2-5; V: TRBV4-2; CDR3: ASSQDRGSQETQY
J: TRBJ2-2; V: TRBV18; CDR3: ASSPLANTGELF
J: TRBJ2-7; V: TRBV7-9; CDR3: ASSSPGQGPYEQY
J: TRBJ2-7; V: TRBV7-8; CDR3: ASSVDGSGIRYEQY